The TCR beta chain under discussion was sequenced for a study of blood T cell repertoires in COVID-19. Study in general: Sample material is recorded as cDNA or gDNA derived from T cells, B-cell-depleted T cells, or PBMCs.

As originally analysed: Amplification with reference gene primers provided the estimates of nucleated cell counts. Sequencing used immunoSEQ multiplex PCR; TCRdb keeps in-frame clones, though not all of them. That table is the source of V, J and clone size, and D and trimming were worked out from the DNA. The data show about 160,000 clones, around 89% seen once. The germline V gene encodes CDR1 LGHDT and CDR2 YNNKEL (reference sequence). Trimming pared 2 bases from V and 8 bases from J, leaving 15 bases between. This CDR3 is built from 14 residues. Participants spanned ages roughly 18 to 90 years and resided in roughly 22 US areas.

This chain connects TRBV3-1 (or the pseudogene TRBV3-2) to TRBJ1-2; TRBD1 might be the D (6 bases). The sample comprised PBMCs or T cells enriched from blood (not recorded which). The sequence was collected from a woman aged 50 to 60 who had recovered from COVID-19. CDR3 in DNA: TGTGCCAGCAGCCAACAACAGGGTTTAGGGGGCTACACCTTC. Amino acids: CASSQQQGLGGYTF.